The 8 T cell receptor beta chains below were found in one sample sequenced in a study of Ad26.COV2.S vaccination and SARS-CoV-2 variants. Generated by immunoSEQ multiplex PCR, the TCRdb table keeps only in-frame clones and is missing some. The sample yields approximately 410,000 clones, 92% seen once. Treatment here: 15 to 20 received Ad26.COV2.S at low or high dose, single or two shots; about 5 received placebo; per-sample allocation not given. Specimens were obtained on day 63 following the first vaccine or placebo injection. The material sequenced was peripheral blood, taken in a trial of Ad26.COV2.S vaccine versus placebo. The receptors were gathered from a person between 18 and 60 years old who received the Ad26.COV2.S COVID-19 vaccine or a placebo.

The chain uses TRBV5-1 and TRBJ2-5; D remains unclear. Trimming took off 3 bases at V and 2 bases at J, with 11 bases between the two ends. The germline gives CDR1 SGHRS, CDR2 YFSETQ. CDR3 size: 14 residues. The DNA for the CDR3 is TGCGCCAGCAGCTCCCTACGGGCTCAAGAGACCCAGTACTTC. It encodes CASSSLRAQETQYF.

This clone was seen only once. The rearrangement joins TRBV18 to TRBJ2-2; 9 positions match TRBD1. Germline CDR1 is KGHSH and CDR2 is LQKENI. This CDR3 comprises 15 residues. The ends lost 5 bases at V and 6 bases at J; junction bases unmatched: 7. As DNA, the CDR3 is TGTGCCAGCTCAACACAGGGGGCCCGAGCCGGGGAGCTGTTTTTT. This codes for CASSTQGARAGELFF.

V and J are TRBV28 and TRBJ2-1, with a tentative D call TRBD2 (6 bases). Trimming left V 7 bases short and J 4 bases short, with 14 bases between. CDR1 MDHEN and CDR2 SYDVKM come from the germline V gene. CDR3 length: 14 residues. The DNA for the CDR3 is TGTGCCAGCATCCCCCTGGAGGGGTACAATGAGCAGTTCTTC. As protein: CASIPLEGYNEQFF.

The genes are TRBV7-9 and TRBJ2-7; D perhaps matches TRBD1 (6 bases). V lost 2 bases to trimming and J lost 2 bases, with 10 bases between them. The CDR3 loop spans 14 amino acids. Per the germline V gene, CDR1 is SEHNR and CDR2 is FQNEAQ (reference sequence). DNA for the CDR3: TGTGCCAGCAGCTTATCAGAGGGGGCCTACGAGCAGTACTTC. It encodes CASSLSEGAYEQYF.

This clone was counted a few times. CDR3: CASSQDYGSGYTF. The CDR3 DNA sequence: TGCGCCAGCAGCCAAGATTATGGCAGCGGCTACACCTTC. The chain employs TRBV4-3 and TRBJ1-2, with D uncertain. From germline, CDR1 is LGHNA and CDR2 YSLEER. V lost 0 bases and J 8 bases, leaving 10 bases between the germline ends. The CDR3 runs to 13 residues.

This chain connects TRBV5-4 to TRBJ2-2, with D perhaps matching TRBD2 (6 bases). V lost 1 base and J 0 bases, leaving 10 bases between the germline ends. Germline CDR1 is SGHNT and CDR2 is YYREEE (reference sequence). The CDR3 spans 16 residues. DNA for the CDR3: TGTGCCAGCAGCTTGTGGGGGGACTCGAACACCGGGGAGCTGTTTTTT. Amino acids: CASSLWGDSNTGELFF.

This chain joins TRBV28 and TRBJ2-7; TRBD2 matches at 7 bases. The CDR3 spans 17 residues. The germline CDR1 and CDR2 sequences are MDHEN and SYDVKM. J lost 2 bases, V lost 2 bases, and 12 bases had no gene match. DNA of the CDR3: TGTGCCAGCAGTTTACCGGGAGGACTTTCCCGGACCTACGAGCAGTACTTC. Translated: CASSLPGGLSRTYEQYF.

This chain joins TRBV28 and TRBJ2-5; TRBD1 or TRBD2 may be the D gene (5 bases each). CDR3 length: 14 residues. Germline V gene sequence: CDR1 MDHEN, CDR2 SYDVKM. The ends were cut back, 6 bases at V and 1 base at J, with 12 bases in the middle. CDR3 nucleotides: TGTGCCAGCAGCTGGACCGGGACCCAAGAGACCCAGTACTTC. Its translation: CASSWTGTQETQYF.